One T cell receptor beta chain is described in this entry. Its specificity is unknown. These data belong to a study of response to subunit inactivated influenza vaccine. The germline V gene encodes CDR1 MNHNS and CDR2 SASEGT. Trimming removed 6 bases from V and 0 bases from J, with 12 bases in between. The CDR3 is 15 amino acids. Study results and caveats: That few new T cells are recruited by each seasonal influenza vaccination was the authors' suggestion.

From the RT-PCR reads, TCRdb called clonotypes with MiXCR, one entry per CDR3 protein. The sample includes 450,000 to 550,000 distinct CDR3 sequences, roughly 23% of them seen just once. This TCR was recovered from a man aged 45-60 years who received an inactivated influenza vaccine. This chain joins TRBV6-1 and TRBJ2-1; D is undetermined. The sequenced sample was CD4+ T cells sorted from PBMCs, obtained 5 days after vaccination. This chain's CDR3 is CASSPRPSSYNEQFF. CDR3 coding DNA: TGTGCCAGCAGCCCACGACCGAGCTCCTACAATGAGCAGTTCTTC.